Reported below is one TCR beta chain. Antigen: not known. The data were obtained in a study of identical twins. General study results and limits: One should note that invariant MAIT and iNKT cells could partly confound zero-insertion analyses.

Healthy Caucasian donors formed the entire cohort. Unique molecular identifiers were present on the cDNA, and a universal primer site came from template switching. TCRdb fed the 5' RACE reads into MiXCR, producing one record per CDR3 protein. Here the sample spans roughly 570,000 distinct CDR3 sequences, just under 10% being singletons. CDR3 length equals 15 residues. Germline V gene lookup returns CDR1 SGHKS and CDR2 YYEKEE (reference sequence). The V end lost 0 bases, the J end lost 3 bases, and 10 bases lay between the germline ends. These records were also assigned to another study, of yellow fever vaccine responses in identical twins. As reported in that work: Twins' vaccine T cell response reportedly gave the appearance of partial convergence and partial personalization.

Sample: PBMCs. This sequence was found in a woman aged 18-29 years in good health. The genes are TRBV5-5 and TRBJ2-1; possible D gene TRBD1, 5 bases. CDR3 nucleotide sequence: TGTGCCAGCAGCTTGGAAGGGGTGATCTACAATGAGCAGTTCTTC. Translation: CASSLEGVIYNEQFF.